The following is a TCR beta chain sequence with its context. This specimen belongs to a study of T cell changes during pregnancy in multiple sclerosis. The method was immunoSEQ multiplex PCR; TCRdb's version includes in-frame clones alone and lacks a portion of them. The sample consists of about 36,000 clones, 92% of them appearing once. V lost 0 bases and J lost 4, with 5 bases in between. The V gene's germline CDR1 is SGHRS and CDR2 YFSETQ. CDR3 length: 13 residues. The chain recombines TRBV5-1 with TRBJ1-5; no firm D call. This receptor was obtained from a female donor with multiple sclerosis, enrolled in a pregnancy study. Input material: PBMCs (not recorded whether the cells were cultured). The CDR3 DNA sequence: TGCGCCAGCAGCTTGGCCCTAAATCAGCCCCAGCATTTT. It is translated as CASSLALNQPQHF.